The present TCR beta chain was sequenced within a study of yellow fever vaccine responses in identical twins. Study-wide findings and caveats: In identical twins, vaccine T cell responses appeared partly shared and partly individual.

Each CDR3 protein gets one entry after TCRdb re-called the RT-PCR reads with MiXCR. The data show 20,000 to 25,000 distinct CDR3 sequences, roughly 73% seen once. Regarding this clonotype: As yet, its antigen is unknown.

Germline assignment: CDR1 ENHRY and CDR2 SYGVKD. Trimming cost V 7 bases and J 1 base; bases outside gene matches: 3. The CDR3 is 16 residues long. The sequence was collected from a young woman who received the yellow fever vaccine. The chain links TRBV10-3 to TRBJ2-1; TRBD2 agrees at 14 bases. The sample in question was T cells from blood (PBMCs), unsorted or a sorted subset (not recorded which), obtained before or after yellow fever vaccination (not recorded which). In DNA, the CDR3 is TGTGCCATCAAACGACTAGCGGGAGGGTCCTACAATGAGCAGTTCTTC. This sequence encodes CAIKRLAGGSYNEQFF.